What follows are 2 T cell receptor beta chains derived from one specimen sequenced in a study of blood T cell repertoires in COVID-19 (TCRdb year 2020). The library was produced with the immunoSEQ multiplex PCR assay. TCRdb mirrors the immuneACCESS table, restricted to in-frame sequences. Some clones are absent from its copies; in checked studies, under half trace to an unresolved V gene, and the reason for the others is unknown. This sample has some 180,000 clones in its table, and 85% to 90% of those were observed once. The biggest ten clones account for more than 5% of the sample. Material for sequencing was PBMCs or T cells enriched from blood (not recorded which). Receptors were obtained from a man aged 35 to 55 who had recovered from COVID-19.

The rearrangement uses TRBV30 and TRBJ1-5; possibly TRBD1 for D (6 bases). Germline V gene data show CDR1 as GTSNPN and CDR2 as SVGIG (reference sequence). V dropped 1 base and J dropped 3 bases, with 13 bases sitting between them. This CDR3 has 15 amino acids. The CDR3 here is CAWSDRAFYNQPQHF. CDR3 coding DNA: TGTGCCTGGAGTGACAGGGCCTTCTACAATCAGCCCCAGCATTTT.

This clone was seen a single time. DNA of the CDR3: TGTGCCAGCAGTGTAGCGGGTGGTCCGGGCGAGCAGTACTTC. It codes for CASSVAGGPGEQYF. The chain recombines TRBV2 with TRBJ2-7; 7 nucleotides match TRBD2. The CDR3 has 14 amino acids. Losses at the gene ends were 4 bases for V and 6 bases for J; bases not matched to a gene: 9. The germline V gene encodes CDR1 SNHLY and CDR2 FYNNEI. The entire variable domain, with the rest obtained from reference TRBV2 and TRBJ2-7, is as follows: EPEVTQTPSHQVTQMGQEVILRCVPISNHLYFYWYRQILGQKVEFLVSFYNNEISEKSEIFDDQFSVERPDGSNFTLKIRSTKLEDSAMYFCASSVAGGPGEQYFGPGTRLTVT.